This T cell receptor (beta chain) was sequenced during a study of T-cell reconstitution after alpha-beta-depleted transplantation in children. From germline, CDR1 is MDHEN and CDR2 SYDVKM. The CDR3 totals 15 residues. Trimming took 8 bases from V and 4 from J; bases not matched to a gene: 10. TCRbeta library preparation incorporated unique molecular identifiers. TCRdb reprocessed the PCR reads via MiXCR and lists one record per CDR3 protein. The sample consists of around 500,000 distinct CDR3 sequences, 23% of them appearing once. Overall study results and limits: Newly produced T cells mostly accounted for T-cell counts and diversity one year post-transplant. Several hundred expanded graft clones reportedly supplied alpha-beta T cells about two months after transplant.

In its sample, this clonotype was seen many times. Antigen specificity is unknown. This clonotype was sampled from a boy younger than two who had a stem cell transplant for acute myeloid leukemia, so the T cells may come from the graft donor. Source: PBMCs, mostly from graft donor cells, taken 360 days after TCRalphabeta/CD19-depleted stem cell transplant. V gene TRBV28 combines with J gene TRBJ2-3, with 9 bases fitting TRBD1. The CDR3 region is CASRRGDRVPDTQYF. As DNA, the CDR3 is TGTGCCAGCCGCCGCGGGGACAGGGTGCCAGATACGCAGTATTTT.